These 32 T cell receptor beta chains were sequenced from one sample in a study of a mutant IDH1 vaccine in newly diagnosed glioma. Using immunoSEQ multiplex PCR, the repertoire was profiled, and TCRdb retains in-frame clones only, with some absent. The repertoire holds some 50,000 clones, with 65% as singletons. Time point here: week 47, end of study. Mutant IDH1 20-mer peptide, at 300 ug, made up each vaccine dose, with topical imiquimod. For these TCRs, the target antigens are not known. This sample comprised peripheral blood mononuclear cells (PBMCs), obtained from a glioma patient whose treatment included an IDH1 peptide vaccine. These receptors all stem from a man aged 40-49 years with glioma. Some clones in this sample may be carry-over from other donors' samples.

This sequence joins TRBV5-4 and TRBJ1-6; 7 bases fit TRBD1. V lost 2 bases and J lost 9; bases outside the gene matches: 8. This CDR3 spans 15 amino acids. Germline assignment: CDR1 SGHNT and CDR2 YYREEE (reference sequence). CDR3 amino acids: CASSLRQGGGSPLHF. CDR3 bases: TGTGCCAGCAGCTTACGCCAGGGGGGCGGTTCACCCCTCCACTTT.

The chain couples TRBV6-1 to TRBJ1-4; weak D call: TRBD1 (6 bases). With 4 bases removed from V and 5 bases from J, the gap between germline ends came to 11 bases. The CDR3 spans 14 residues. Germline V gene lookup returns CDR1 MNHNS and CDR2 SASEGT. The CDR3 sequence is CASSGSGDNEKLFF. The CDR3 bases are TGTGCCAGCAGTGGGTCAGGGGACAATGAAAAACTGTTTTTT.

The CDR3 sequence: CASKVTASYGYTF. DNA of the CDR3: TGTGCCAGTAAAGTCACCGCCAGCTATGGCTACACCTTC. The rearrangement links TRBV19 to TRBJ1-2; D ambiguous. V lost 7 bases, J lost 4 bases, and 13 bases lay in between. Per the germline V gene, CDR1 is LNHDA and CDR2 is SQIVND (reference sequence). This CDR3 contains 13 residues.

A few counts support this clone. The chain uses TRBV10-2 and TRBJ2-5; possibly TRBD2 for D (7 bases). CDR1 is WSHSY, CDR2 SAAADI, per germline. V was clipped by 3 bases and J by 5 bases, with 16 bases between them. There are 15 residues in the CDR3. The CDR3 protein is CASSDWGGAQETQYF. CDR3 nucleotide sequence: TGCGCCAGCAGTGATTGGGGGGGGGCCCAGGAGACCCAGTACTTC.

This clone was counted only a few times. J is TRBJ1-4 and V is TRBV13, with D uncertain. In germline, CDR1 is PRHDT, CDR2 FYEKMQ (reference sequence). With 1 base removed from V and 5 bases from J, the gap between germline ends came to 2 bases. The CDR3 runs to 12 residues. The DNA for the CDR3 is TGTGCCAGCAGCTTAGTAAATGAAAAACTGTTTTTT. Residues: CASSLVNEKLFF.

The rearrangement joins TRBV7-8 to TRBJ2-1, with TRBD2 identical over 7 bases. The junction had 8 bases not matched to a gene; V was cut back by 5 bases and J by 10 bases. The CDR3 covers 13 residues. Germline CDR1 SGHVS, CDR2 FQNEAQ. The chain's CDR3 is CASSGGGGYEQFF. In DNA form, the CDR3 reads TGTGCCAGCAGCGGGGGGGGAGGGTACGAGCAGTTCTTC.

The rearrangement uses TRBV4-2 and TRBJ2-3; weak D call: TRBD2 (6 bases). Germline V gene sequence: CDR1 LGHNA, CDR2 YNFKEQ. The CDR3 covers 15 residues. Trimming left V 4 bases short and J 4 bases short, with 15 bases between. CDR3 region: CASSLRGGVSDTQYF. The CDR3 DNA sequence: TGTGCCAGCAGCCTACGAGGCGGGGTCTCAGATACGCAGTATTTT.

The rearrangement uses TRBV4-1 and TRBJ2-7; 11 positions match TRBD1. Germline CDR1 and CDR2: MGHRA and YSYEKL. J lost 3 bases, V lost 4 bases, and 8 bases had no gene match. The CDR3 covers 16 residues. The CDR3 reads CASSREGQGVLYEQYF. The CDR3 coding sequence is TGCGCCAGCAGCCGGGAGGGACAGGGGGTACTCTACGAGCAGTACTTC.

This chain joins TRBV29-1 and TRBJ1-4, with D possibly matching TRBD1 (5 bases). CDR3 length: 14 amino acids. Trimming removed 5 bases at V and 0 bases at J, with 10 bases between. Germline CDR1 reads SQVTM; CDR2 reads ANQGSEA. The DNA of the CDR3 is TGCAGCGTTTCTGACAGAGCAACTAATGAAAAACTGTTTTTT. The encoded protein is CSVSDRATNEKLFF.

V usage is TRBV2 and J usage is TRBJ2-5; no firm D call. Trimming took off 6 bases at V and 6 bases at J, with 5 bases between the two ends. The germline V gene has CDR1 SNHLY and CDR2 FYNNEI. CDR3 length: 10 residues. The CDR3 region is CASRGQTQYF. The CDR3 bases are TGTGCCAGCAGAGGGCAGACCCAGTACTTC.

The chain carries TRBV5-4 and TRBJ1-2, with TRBD1 matching over 9 bases. V lost 3 bases and J lost 7; bases outside the gene matches: 10. Germline V gives CDR1 SGHNT, CDR2 YYREEE (reference sequence). The CDR3 is made up of 15 amino acids. CDR3 bases: TGTGCCAGCAGCTCACAAACAGGGGGCATCGGTGGCTACACCTTC. As protein: CASSSQTGGIGGYTF.

The J gene is TRBJ2-7, the V gene TRBV5-1; D unresolved. Germline V gene lookup returns CDR1 SGHRS and CDR2 YFSETQ. The CDR3 has 12 residues. V gave up 1 base and J gave up 4 bases, with 6 bases separating them. CDR3 sequence reads: CASSLNRYEQYF. The DNA of the CDR3 is TGCGCCAGCAGCTTGAATAGATACGAGCAGTACTTC. Together with reference TRBV5-1 and TRBJ2-7, the CDR3 gives the full variable domain: KAGVTQTPRYLIKTRGQQVTLSCSPISGHRSVSWYQQTPGQGLQFLFEYFSETQRNKGNFPGRFSGRQFSNSRSEMNVSTLELGDSALYLCASSLNRYEQYFGPGTRLTVT.

The chain links TRBV30 to TRBJ2-7, with D hard to call. The germline CDR1 and CDR2 sequences are GTSNPN and SVGIG (reference sequence). This CDR3 contains 11 residues. Trimming left V 0 bases short and J 2 bases short, with 2 bases between. The CDR3 DNA reads TGTGCCTGGAGTGTTGCCTACGAGCAGTACTTC. Translation gives CAWSVAYEQYF.

The chain has TRBV25-1 and TRBJ1-2; D is possibly TRBD1 (6 bases). V lost 7 bases and J lost 7, with 13 bases in between. The germline V gene encodes CDR1 MGHDK and CDR2 SYGVNS. The CDR3 is 12 residues long. CDR3 bases: TGTGCCAGCAAACTAGGGGGGGGTGGCTACACCTTC. Translated, it gives CASKLGGGGYTF.

CDR3 coding DNA: TGTGCCAGCAGAACGGGACAGGGGCACTATGGCTACACCTTC. Translated: CASRTGQGHYGYTF. The rearrangement uses TRBV6-5 and TRBJ1-2; TRBD1 aligns across 10 bases. CDR1 is MNHEY, CDR2 SVGAGI, per germline. Losses at the gene ends were 6 bases for V and 3 bases for J; bases not matched to a gene: 4. The CDR3 spans 14 residues.

V gene TRBV5-1 combines with J gene TRBJ1-1; 7 positions match TRBD1. With 4 bases clipped from V and 1 base from J, the junction kept 7 bases outside the gene matches. The CDR3 totals 15 residues. Per germline, CDR1 SGHRS and CDR2 YFSETQ. This CDR3 is CASSPAGTANTEAFF. DNA of the CDR3: TGCGCCAGCAGCCCAGCCGGGACAGCGAACACTGAAGCTTTCTTT.

The chain's CDR3 is CASSNPGRTEAFF. In DNA form, the CDR3 reads TGTGCCAGCAGTAACCCCGGGAGGACTGAAGCTTTCTTT. The genes are TRBV6-5 and TRBJ1-1, with unresolved D. The germline gives CDR1 MNHEY, CDR2 SVGAGI. The CDR3 consists of 13 residues. V was cut by 5 bases and J by 5 bases, with 12 bases left in between.

This chain connects TRBV13 to TRBJ1-4; D ambiguous. The germline V gene encodes CDR1 PRHDT and CDR2 FYEKMQ (reference sequence). With 4 bases removed from V and 7 bases from J, the gap between germline ends came to 13 bases. This CDR3 has 14 amino acids. The CDR3 DNA reads as TGTGCCAGCAGCTCCCGAGAGGAGGGTGAAAAACTGTTTTTT. Its translation is CASSSREEGEKLFF. The full variable domain, completed using reference TRBV13 and TRBJ1-4, is AAGVIQSPRHLIKEKRETATLKCYPIPRHDTVYWYQQGPGQDPQFLISFYEKMQSDKGSIPDRFSAQQFSDYHSELNMSSLELGDSALYFCASSSREEGEKLFFGSGTQLSVL.

This clone was observed a handful of times. This sequence joins TRBV6-5 and TRBJ1-1, with TRBD1 as a possible D gene (6 bases). The V gene lost 7 bases and the J gene lost 1 base, with 10 bases spanning the gap. This CDR3 comprises 13 residues. Germline V gives CDR1 MNHEY, CDR2 SVGAGI. DNA of the CDR3: TGTGCCAGCAAGATACAGGGGAACACTGAAGCTTTCTTT. Translation gives CASKIQGNTEAFF.

V is TRBV10-3 and J is TRBJ1-5, with D possibly matching TRBD1 (5 bases). The CDR3 is made up of 13 amino acids. Germline assignment: CDR1 ENHRY and CDR2 SYGVKD. The CDR3 reads CAAGGNSNQPQHF. CDR3 DNA sequence: TGTGCAGCGGGGGGGAATAGCAATCAGCCCCAGCATTTT.

This chain connects TRBV4-2 to TRBJ2-1, with 9 bases aligning to TRBD2. Germline V gene lookup returns CDR1 LGHNA and CDR2 YNFKEQ. Trimming removed 1 base from V and 8 bases from J; junction bases left unmatched: 12. The CDR3 runs to 17 residues. The CDR3 DNA is TGTGCCAGCAGCCAAGGGCGCGGGGGGGCCGTAACCGATGAGCAGTTCTTC. This gives the protein CASSQGRGGAVTDEQFF.

Only one count was recorded for this clone. The V gene is TRBV2, the J gene TRBJ2-7, with D uncertain. V was cut by 2 bases and J by 0 bases, with 17 bases left in between. The CDR3 has 17 residues. Germline V lookup: CDR1 SNHLY, CDR2 FYNNEI. Written as DNA, the CDR3 is TGTGCCAGCAGTGAATTCCCCGGCAGAGCATTCTCCTACGAGCAGTACTTC. This encodes CASSEFPGRAFSYEQYF.

The chain recombines TRBV10-3 with TRBJ1-2, with TRBD1 identical over 10 bases. Germline values: CDR1 ENHRY, CDR2 SYGVKD. The CDR3 length is 13 residues. The V and J ends lost 3 bases and 7 bases, in that order; junction bases with no gene match: 2. CDR3 sequence (DNA): TGTGCCATCAGTGATGGGGACAGGGGTGGCTACACCTTC. Encoded protein: CAISDGDRGGYTF.

The genes are TRBV5-1 and TRBJ2-1; the match to TRBD2 covers 9 bases. The germline gives CDR1 SGHRS, CDR2 YFSETQ. The CDR3 runs 16 residues. V lost 2 bases to trimming and J lost 9 bases; unmatched junction nucleotides: 12. The DNA for the CDR3 is TGCGCCAGCAGCTTTACTTTAGCGGGGGTGGAGTTTGAGCAGTTCTTC. It yields the protein CASSFTLAGVEFEQFF.

The chain combines TRBV9 with TRBJ1-1, with TRBD1 matching 7 bases. The trim removed 3 bases at V and 1 base at J, leaving 6 bases unmatched. There are 15 residues in the CDR3. Germline loops: CDR1 SGDLS, CDR2 YYNGEE. This chain's CDR3 is CASSDPNRGNTEAFF. CDR3 sequence (DNA): TGTGCCAGCAGCGACCCGAACAGGGGGAACACTGAAGCTTTCTTT.

This clone showed up just a few times. The chain has TRBV7-9 and TRBJ2-7; 12 bases line up with TRBD2. Germline V gene sequence: CDR1 SEHNR, CDR2 FQNEAQ (reference sequence). The CDR3 sequence is 17 residues long. V trimming: 3 bases; J trimming: 5 bases; junction bases outside the gene matches: 11. The CDR3 protein is CASSFPSGGAPFNEQYF. DNA of the CDR3: TGTGCCAGCAGCTTTCCTAGCGGGGGGGCGCCGTTTAACGAGCAGTACTTC. The full variable domain, in which reference TRBV7-9 and TRBJ2-7 provide the parts outside the CDR3, is DTGVSQNPRHKITKRGQNVTFRCDPISEHNRLYWYRQTLGQGPEFLTYFQNEAQLEKSRLLSDRFSAERPKGSFSTLEIQRTEQGDSAMYLCASSFPSGGAPFNEQYFGPGTRLTVT.

The rearrangement joins TRBV5-6 to TRBJ2-1, with D perhaps given as TRBD1 or TRBD2 (5 bases each). The V end lost 2 bases, the J end lost 8 bases, and 11 bases lay between the germline ends. The CDR3 has 13 amino acids. The germline V gene has CDR1 SGHDT and CDR2 YYEEEE. CDR3 bases: TGTGCCAGCAGCTTAGGGACGGAGGATGAGCAGTTCTTC. This encodes CASSLGTEDEQFF.

The chain combines TRBV9 with TRBJ1-2; tentatively, D is TRBD1 (6 bases). The V and J ends lost 0 bases and 6 bases respectively, with 12 bases between them. Germline assignment: CDR1 SGDLS and CDR2 YYNGEE. The CDR3 sequence is 14 residues long. CDR3 bases: TGTGCCAGCAGCGTAGATCTACAGGGCCATGGCTACACCTTC. Translation gives CASSVDLQGHGYTF. Full variable domain (missing parts from reference TRBV9 and TRBJ1-2): DSGVTQTPKHLITATGQRVTLRCSPRSGDLSVYWYQQSLDQGLQFLIQYYNGEERAKGNILERFSAQQFPDLHSELNLSSLELGDSALYFCASSVDLQGHGYTFGSGTRLTVV.

The chain has TRBV19 and TRBJ2-3; 7 bases are shared with TRBD1. Germline trimming cut 5 bases from V and 2 bases from J; bases unmatched to any gene: 10. The CDR3 has 16 residues. The germline V gene encodes CDR1 LNHDA and CDR2 SQIVND (reference sequence). In DNA form, the CDR3 reads TGTGCCAGTAGTGCTACCGGGACAGCTAACACAGATACGCAGTATTTT. Translating gives CASSATGTANTDTQYF. The variable domain in full, completed from reference TRBV19 and TRBJ2-3, reads DGGITQSPKYLFRKEGQNVTLSCEQNLNHDAMYWYRQDPGQGLRLIYYSQIVNDFQKGDIAEGYSVSREKKESFPLTVTSAQKNPTAFYLCASSATGTANTDTQYFGPGTRLTVL.

The genes are TRBV10-1 and TRBJ1-5, with D perhaps matching TRBD1 (6 bases). V shed 6 bases and J shed 7 bases, with 16 bases lying between them. There are 14 residues in the CDR3. In germline, CDR1 is WNHNN, CDR2 SYGVQD (reference sequence). The CDR3 DNA reads TGCGCCAGCAGAAGGGGGGGGGTTTGCCAGCCCCAGCATTTT. Amino acids: CASRRGGVCQPQHF.

V gene TRBV5-4 combines with J gene TRBJ1-4; D is uncertain. This CDR3 is built from 14 residues. V lost 1 base and J 5 bases, leaving 9 bases between the germline ends. Germline CDR1 is SGHNT and CDR2 is YYREEE (reference sequence). CDR3: CASSLWHGNEKLFF. The CDR3 nucleotides read TGTGCCAGCAGCTTGTGGCACGGCAATGAAAAACTGTTTTTT.

The chain joins TRBV7-6 to TRBJ1-6; tentative D call: TRBD1 (5 bases). Trimming took off 5 bases at V and 7 bases at J, with 18 bases between the two ends. The CDR3 has 16 amino acids. Germline-derived CDR1 and CDR2 are SGHVS and FNYEAQ. The CDR3 loop is CASSQEPGTVNSPLHF. The CDR3 bases are TGTGCCAGCAGCCAAGAACCCGGGACGGTAAATTCACCCCTCCACTTT.